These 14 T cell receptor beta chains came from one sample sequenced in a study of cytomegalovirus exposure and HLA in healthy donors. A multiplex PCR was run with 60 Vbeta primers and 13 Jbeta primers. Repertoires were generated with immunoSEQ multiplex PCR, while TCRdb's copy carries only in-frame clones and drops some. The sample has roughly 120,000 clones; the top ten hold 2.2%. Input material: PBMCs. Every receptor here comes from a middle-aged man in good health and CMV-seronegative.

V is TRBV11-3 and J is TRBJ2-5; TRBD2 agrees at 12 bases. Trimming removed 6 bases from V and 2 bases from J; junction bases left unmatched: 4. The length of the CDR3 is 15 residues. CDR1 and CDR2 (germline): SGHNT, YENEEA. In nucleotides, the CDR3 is TGTGCCAGCAGGGTGGGACTAGCGGGTCAAGAGACCCAGTACTTC. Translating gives CASRVGLAGQETQYF.

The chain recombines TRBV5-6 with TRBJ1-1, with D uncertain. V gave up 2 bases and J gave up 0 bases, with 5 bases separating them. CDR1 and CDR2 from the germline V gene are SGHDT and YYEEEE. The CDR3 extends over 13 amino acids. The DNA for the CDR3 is TGTGCCAGCAGCTTTTACTTGAACACTGAAGCTTTCTTT. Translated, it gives CASSFYLNTEAFF. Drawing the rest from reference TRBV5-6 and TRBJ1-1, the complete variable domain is DAGVTQSPTHLIKTRGQQVTLRCSPKSGHDTVSWYQQALGQGPQFIFQYYEEEERQRGNFPDRFSGHQFPNYSSELNVNALLLGDSALYLCASSFYLNTEAFFGQGTRLTVV.

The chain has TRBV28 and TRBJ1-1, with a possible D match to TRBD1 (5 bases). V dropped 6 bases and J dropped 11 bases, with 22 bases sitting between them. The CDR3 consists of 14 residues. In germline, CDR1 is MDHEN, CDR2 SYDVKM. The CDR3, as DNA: TGTGCCAGCAGCTCGCCTGCTGGGGGAGGGCTGGCTTTCTTT. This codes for CASSSPAGGGLAFF. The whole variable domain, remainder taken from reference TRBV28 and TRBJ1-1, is DVKVTQSSRYLVKRTGEKVFLECVQDMDHENMFWYRQDPGLGLRLIYFSYDVKMKEKGDIPEGYSVSREKKERFSLILESASTNQTSMYLCASSSPAGGGLAFFGQGTRLTVV.

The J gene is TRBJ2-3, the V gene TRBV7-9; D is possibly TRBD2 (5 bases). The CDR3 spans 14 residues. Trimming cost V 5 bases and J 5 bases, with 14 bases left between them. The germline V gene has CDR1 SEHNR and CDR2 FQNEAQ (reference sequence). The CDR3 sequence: CASSRASGVDTQYF. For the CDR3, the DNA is TGTGCCAGCAGCCGAGCCAGCGGCGTAGATACGCAGTATTTT. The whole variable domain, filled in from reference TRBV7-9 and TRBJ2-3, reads DTGVSQNPRHKITKRGQNVTFRCDPISEHNRLYWYRQTLGQGPEFLTYFQNEAQLEKSRLLSDRFSAERPKGSFSTLEIQRTEQGDSAMYLCASSRASGVDTQYFGPGTRLTVL.

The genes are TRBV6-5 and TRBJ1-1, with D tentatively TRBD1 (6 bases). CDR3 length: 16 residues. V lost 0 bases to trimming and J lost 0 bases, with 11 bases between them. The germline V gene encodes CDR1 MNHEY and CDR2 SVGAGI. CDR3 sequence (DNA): TGTGCCAGCAGTTACTCAACACAGGGATTGAACACTGAAGCTTTCTTT. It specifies CASSYSTQGLNTEAFF.

CDR3 amino acids: CASSSGEGVFYTF. The CDR3 nucleotides are TGTGCCAGCAGTTCAGGGGAAGGGGTTTTCTACACCTTC. The rearrangement uses TRBV6-5 and TRBJ1-2; a possible D gene is TRBD1 (6 bases). Looked up from germline, CDR1 is MNHEY and CDR2 is SVGAGI. CDR3 size: 13 residues. V was shortened by 4 bases and J by 10 bases, with 16 bases between the two germline ends.

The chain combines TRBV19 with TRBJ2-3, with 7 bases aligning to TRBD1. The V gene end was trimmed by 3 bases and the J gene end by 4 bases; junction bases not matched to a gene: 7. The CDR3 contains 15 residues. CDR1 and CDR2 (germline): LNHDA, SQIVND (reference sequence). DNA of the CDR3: TGTGCCAGTAGTATCGCAACAGGGGTGGCAGATACGCAGTATTTT. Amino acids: CASSIATGVADTQYF.

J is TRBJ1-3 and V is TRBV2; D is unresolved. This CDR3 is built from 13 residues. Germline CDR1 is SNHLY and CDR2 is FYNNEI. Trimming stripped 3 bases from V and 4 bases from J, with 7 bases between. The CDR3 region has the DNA TGTGCCAGCAGTGAGAACAGCGGAAACACCATATATTTT. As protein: CASSENSGNTIYF.

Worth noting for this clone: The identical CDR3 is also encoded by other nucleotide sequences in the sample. CDR3 nucleotides: TGTGCCAGCAGTTTAGACAGCTACACTGAAGCTTTCTTT. Its translation is CASSLDSYTEAFF. The rearrangement links TRBV28 to TRBJ1-1; D may be TRBD1 (5 bases). Germline V gene data show CDR1 as MDHEN and CDR2 as SYDVKM. The CDR3 runs to 13 residues. Trimming took 2 bases from V and 3 from J, leaving 7 bases between them.

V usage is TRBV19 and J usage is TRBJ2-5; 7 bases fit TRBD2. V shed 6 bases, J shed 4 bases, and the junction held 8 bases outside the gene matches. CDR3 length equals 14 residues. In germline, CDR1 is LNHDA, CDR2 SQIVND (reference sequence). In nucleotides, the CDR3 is TGTGCCAGTAGCAAGGGAGGGACGGCAGAGACCCAGTACTTC. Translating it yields CASSKGGTAETQYF. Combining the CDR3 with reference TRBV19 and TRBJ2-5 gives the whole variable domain DGGITQSPKYLFRKEGQNVTLSCEQNLNHDAMYWYRQDPGQGLRLIYYSQIVNDFQKGDIAEGYSVSREKKESFPLTVTSAQKNPTAFYLCASSKGGTAETQYFGPGTRLLVL.

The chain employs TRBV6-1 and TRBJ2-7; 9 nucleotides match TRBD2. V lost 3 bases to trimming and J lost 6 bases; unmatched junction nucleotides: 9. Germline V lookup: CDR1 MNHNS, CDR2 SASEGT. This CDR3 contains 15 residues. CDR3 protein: CASSDAGTSFSEQYF. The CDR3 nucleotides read TGTGCCAGCAGTGACGCCGGGACTAGCTTCTCCGAGCAGTACTTC.

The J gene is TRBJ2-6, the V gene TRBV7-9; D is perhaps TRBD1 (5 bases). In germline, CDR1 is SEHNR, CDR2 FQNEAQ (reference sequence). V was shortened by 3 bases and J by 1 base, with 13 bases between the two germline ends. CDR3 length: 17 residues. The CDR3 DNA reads TGTGCCAGCAGCTTCAGGACAAGCGCGTCTGGGGCCAACGTCCTGACTTTC. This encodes CASSFRTSASGANVLTF.

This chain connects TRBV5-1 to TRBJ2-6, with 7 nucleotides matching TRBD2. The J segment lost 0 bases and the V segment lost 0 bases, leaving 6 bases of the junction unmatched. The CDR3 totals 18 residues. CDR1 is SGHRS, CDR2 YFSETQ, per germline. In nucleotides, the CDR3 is TGCGCCAGCAGCTTGGGGGAGGGTTCCAGCTCTGGGGCCAACGTCCTGACTTTC. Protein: CASSLGEGSSSGANVLTF.

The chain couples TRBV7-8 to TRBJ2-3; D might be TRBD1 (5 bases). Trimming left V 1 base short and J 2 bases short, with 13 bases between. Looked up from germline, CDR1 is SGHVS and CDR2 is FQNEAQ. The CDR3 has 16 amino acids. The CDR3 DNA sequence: TGTGCCAGCAGCTTAGACGGGTCAGGGCACACAGATACGCAGTATTTT. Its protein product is CASSLDGSGHTDTQYF.